The 18 T cell receptor beta chains reported below all come from one sample, sequenced in a study of OX40 agonist ivuxolimab in advanced cancers. Some clones are missing from TCRdb's copy, which holds only in-frame ones; the method was immunoSEQ multiplex PCR. Among over 55,000 clones listed, around 84% were seen once. The input for sequencing was CD4+ or CD8+ T cells sorted from blood, taken in a trial of the OX40 agonist ivuxolimab. The receptor set was obtained from an adult with an advanced solid tumor such as melanoma, head and neck, liver or kidney cancer.

The chain couples TRBV5-3 to TRBJ2-7; 14 positions match TRBD2. TRBV5-3 is flagged as an ORF with uncertain function. The CDR3 contains 17 residues. V trimming: 6 bases; J trimming: 3 bases; junction bases outside the gene matches: 11. For the CDR3, the DNA is TGTGCCAGAACCCGGAGGGGACTAGCGGGAGAGGGCTACGAGCAGTACTTC. It specifies CARTRRGLAGEGYEQYF.

This chain uses TRBV12-5 with TRBJ2-4, with D possibly matching TRBD1 (6 bases). The CDR3 spans 15 residues. Germline-derived CDR1 and CDR2 are LGHNT and FRNRAP. Trimming cost V 1 base and J 4 bases, with 11 bases left between them. DNA of the CDR3: TGTGCTAGTGGTTTGGCACAGGGTTCAAAAAACATTCAGTACTTC. Translated, it gives CASGLAQGSKNIQYF.

In this sample, this clone turned up a few times. For the CDR3, the DNA is TGTGCCAGCAGTGAACGAGGTCAGGAGGGGGAAAAACTGTTTTTT. Its translation is CASSERGQEGEKLFF. The gene calls are TRBV6-1 and TRBJ1-4, with D perhaps matching TRBD1 (5 bases). Trimming removed 2 bases from V and 8 bases from J, with 15 bases in between. Germline lookup yields CDR1 MNHNS and CDR2 SASEGT. This CDR3 has 15 amino acids.

The chain is built from TRBV18 and TRBJ1-1; TRBD1 matches at 9 bases. The CDR3 sequence is 14 residues long. The germline gives CDR1 KGHSH, CDR2 LQKENI. Trimming removed 4 bases from V and 2 bases from J; junction bases left unmatched: 2. The CDR3 DNA is TGTGCCAGCTCACAACAGGGGGCAAACACTGAAGCTTTCTTT. The encoded protein is CASSQQGANTEAFF.

The chain links TRBV6-5 to TRBJ2-1; D is perhaps TRBD2 (5 bases). V lost 6 bases, J lost 8 bases, and 17 bases lay in between. The length of the CDR3 is 14 residues. Germline-derived CDR1 and CDR2 are MNHEY and SVGAGI. The CDR3 bases are TGTGCCAGCAGCCTCAAAACTAGACTCGATGAGCAGTTCTTC. As protein: CASSLKTRLDEQFF.

The sample holds one count of this clone. The J gene is TRBJ2-5, the V gene TRBV7-9, with D possibly matching TRBD2 (7 bases). Trimming cost V 7 bases and J 1 base, with 19 bases left between them. The CDR3 contains 16 residues. From germline, CDR1 is SEHNR and CDR2 FQNEAQ (reference sequence). The CDR3: CASTSYRGALQETQYF. The CDR3 DNA sequence: TGTGCCAGCACCTCGTATCGGGGGGCCCTCCAAGAGACCCAGTACTTC.

The chain recombines TRBV12-5 with TRBJ2-7; 8 nucleotides match TRBD2. Germline assignment: CDR1 LGHNT and CDR2 FRNRAP. The CDR3 has 14 amino acids. Trimming at V came to 6 bases and at J to 5 bases, leaving 9 bases not matched to a gene. The chain's CDR3 is CASGSREGVNEQYF. The CDR3 bases are TGTGCTAGTGGGAGTCGGGAGGGGGTTAACGAGCAGTACTTC.

This rearrangement joins TRBV27 to TRBJ1-1; D is uncertain. The CDR3 length is 18 residues. V shed 8 bases and J shed 8 bases, with 33 bases lying between them. The germline V gene has CDR1 MNHEY and CDR2 SMNVEV (reference sequence). The CDR3 DNA reads as TGTGCCAGCCTAGGTGTCAGGACGGGTTATAGGGTCGTTGCGGAAGCTTTCTTT. The encoded protein is CASLGVRTGYRVVAEAFF.

This clone was seen only a few times. The CDR3 region is CASSLAGGPRTDTQYF. The CDR3, as DNA: TGTGCCAGCAGTTTAGCGGGGGGGCCGAGAACAGATACGCAGTATTTT. V is TRBV27 and J is TRBJ2-3, with TRBD2 matching over 9 bases. V lost 2 bases, J lost 3 bases, and 6 bases stayed unmatched. The CDR3 has 16 amino acids. The germline V gene encodes CDR1 MNHEY and CDR2 SMNVEV (reference sequence).

The rearrangement uses TRBV9 and TRBJ1-4, with 9 bases aligning to TRBD1. The CDR3 sequence is 19 residues long. The V and J ends lost 3 bases and 3 bases, in that order; junction bases with no gene match: 15. The V gene's germline CDR1 is SGDLS and CDR2 YYNGEE. The CDR3 spells CASSAALRGQGHANEKLFF. The CDR3 nucleotides are TGTGCCAGCAGCGCGGCCCTGAGAGGACAGGGGCACGCTAATGAAAAACTGTTTTTT. Full variable domain (remainder filled in from reference TRBV9 and TRBJ1-4): DSGVTQTPKHLITATGQRVTLRCSPRSGDLSVYWYQQSLDQGLQFLIQYYNGEERAKGNILERFSAQQFPDLHSELNLSSLELGDSALYFCASSAALRGQGHANEKLFFGSGTQLSVL.

V and J are TRBV19 and TRBJ2-1, with 9 bases identical to TRBD2. The CDR3 totals 13 residues. Germline CDR1 is LNHDA and CDR2 is SQIVND (reference sequence). The ends lost 10 bases at V and 4 bases at J; junction bases unmatched: 5. The CDR3: CATGGRVYNEQFF. CDR3 in DNA: TGTGCCACGGGCGGGAGGGTTTACAATGAGCAGTTCTTC.

In nucleotides, the CDR3 is TGTGCCAGCAGCTTAGAGAGCAGTACGCACGGGGAGCAGTACTTC. It specifies CASSLESSTHGEQYF. The gene calls are TRBV11-2 and TRBJ2-7, with D unclear. V was clipped by 0 bases and J by 7 bases, with 16 bases between them. CDR1 is SGHAT and CDR2 is FQNNGV in the germline V gene. This CDR3 region has 15 residues.

V is TRBV6-1 and J is TRBJ2-7, with a tentative D call TRBD2 (7 bases). The CDR3 spans 16 residues. Trimming removed 0 bases at V and 2 bases at J, with 14 bases between. The germline V gene encodes CDR1 MNHNS and CDR2 SASEGT. CDR3 in DNA: TGTGCCAGCAGTGAAGCTTGGGGGGGGCTGCCCTACGAGCAGTACTTC. Amino acids: CASSEAWGGLPYEQYF.

The V call is TRBV27, the J call TRBJ1-2; D gene ambiguous. Trimming removed 5 bases at V and 8 bases at J, with 15 bases between. Germline V lookup: CDR1 MNHEY, CDR2 SMNVEV (reference sequence). The CDR3 is 13 amino acids. CDR3 in DNA: TGTGCCAGCAGTCAGGTGGGCTTAGGGGGCTACACCTTC. Its translation: CASSQVGLGGYTF.

V gene TRBV10-2 combines with J gene TRBJ2-1; D not certain. V lost 6 bases and J 5 bases, leaving 8 bases between the germline ends. This CDR3 is built from 12 residues. Germline-derived CDR1 and CDR2 are WSHSY and SAAADI. CDR3 protein: CASRGGHNEQFF. The CDR3 DNA reads TGCGCCAGCAGGGGTGGTCACAATGAGCAGTTCTTC.

This chain links TRBV7-9 with TRBJ1-4; D uncertain. Trimming removed 4 bases at V and 13 bases at J, with 13 bases between. The CDR3 runs to 12 residues. Germline V gene sequence: CDR1 SEHNR, CDR2 FQNEAQ (reference sequence). The CDR3 DNA is TGTGCCAGCAGCTCTAACGTGCGTGGACTGTTTTTT. Residues: CASSSNVRGLFF.

This sequence joins TRBV5-1 and TRBJ1-1; D perhaps matches TRBD1 (6 bases). The CDR3 totals 13 residues. V was clipped by 5 bases and J by 1 base, with 9 bases between them. The germline gives CDR1 SGHRS, CDR2 YFSETQ. The CDR3 is CASRDRPNTEAFF. Here the CDR3 DNA reads TGCGCCAGCAGGGACAGACCGAACACTGAAGCTTTCTTT.

The chain uses TRBV27 and TRBJ2-5; 12 positions agree with TRBD2. Germline V gene sequence: CDR1 MNHEY, CDR2 SMNVEV (reference sequence). There are 16 residues in the CDR3. V lost 5 bases, J lost 4 bases, and 8 bases stayed unmatched. Written as DNA, the CDR3 is TGTGCCAGCAGTGGATCCGGGACTAGCGGGTTAGAGACCCAGTACTTC. Its protein is CASSGSGTSGLETQYF.